This T cell receptor beta chain stems from a study of blood T cell repertoires in COVID-19. TCRdb's copy holds only in-frame clones and misses some; the assay was immunoSEQ multiplex PCR. This table has a few hundred thousand clones, roughly 86% appearing once. Germline V gene lookup returns CDR1 SQVTM and CDR2 ANQGSEA. The V segment lost 6 bases and the J segment 2 bases; nucleotides outside the gene matches: 6. This CDR3 has 13 residues. The clonotype originates from a woman in her twenties or thirties who had recovered from COVID-19. The gene calls are TRBV29-1 and TRBJ2-5, with 7 bases aligning to TRBD1. Specimen: PBMCs or T cells enriched from blood (not recorded which). In DNA, the CDR3 is TGCAGCGTGGCGACAGGGAGTCAAGAGACCCAGTACTTC. Translation gives CSVATGSQETQYF. Looking up the rest from reference TRBV29-1 and TRBJ2-5 gives the full variable domain: SAVISQKPSRDICQRGTSLTIQCQVDSQVTMMFWYRQQPGQSLTLIATANQGSEATYESGFVIDKFPISRPNLTFSTLTVSNMSPEDSSIYLCSVATGSQETQYFGPGTRLLVL.